The 8 T cell receptor beta chains given below trace back to one sample, sequenced in a study of response to subunit inactivated influenza vaccine. Using its own MiXCR run on the RT-PCR reads, TCRdb lists one record per CDR3 protein. The sample contains approximately 300,000 distinct CDR3 sequences, about 20% of which appear only once. Sample: PBMCs from blood, taken 21 months after vaccination. The receptors come from a man between 50 and 70 years old who received an inactivated influenza vaccine.

This clonotype was observed a handful of times. This chain links TRBV7-9 with TRBJ2-1; 15 bases are a match to TRBD2. The CDR3 is 15 amino acids. J lost 8 bases, V lost 5 bases, and 4 bases had no gene match. The germline CDR1 and CDR2 sequences are SEHNR and FQNEAQ (reference sequence). CDR3 nucleotide sequence: TGTGCCAGCAGCCAAGGACTAGCGGGAGGGTATGAGCAGTTCTTC. Translating it yields CASSQGLAGGYEQFF.

The chain has TRBV6-1 and TRBJ2-4; D call uncertain. Trimming stripped 6 bases from V and 6 bases from J, with 15 bases between. The CDR3 runs to 14 residues. Germline V lookup: CDR1 MNHNS, CDR2 SASEGT. The CDR3 DNA reads TGTGCCAGCAGCCCGCTGAAGAGACGAAACATTCAGTACTTC. As protein: CASSPLKRRNIQYF.

This clonotype has only a few counts. The V call is TRBV7-6, the J call TRBJ1-2; the match to TRBD1 covers 9 bases. This CDR3 has 14 amino acids. The germline CDR1 and CDR2 sequences are SGHVS and FNYEAQ. The J segment lost 4 bases and the V segment lost 4 bases, leaving 4 bases of the junction unmatched. CDR3 residues: CASSSGTGTYGYTF. The CDR3 region has the DNA TGTGCCAGCAGCTCCGGGACAGGGACCTATGGCTACACCTTC. Filled out from reference TRBV7-6 and TRBJ1-2, the complete variable domain reads GAGVSQSPRYKVTKRGQDVALRCDPISGHVSLYWYRQALGQGPEFLTYFNYEAQQDKSGLPNDRFSAERPEGSISTLTIQRTEQRDSAMYRCASSSGTGTYGYTFGSGTRLTVV.

This clonotype was picked up a small number of times. The chain carries TRBV28 and TRBJ2-3; 7 bases agree with TRBD1. The V and J ends lost 6 bases and 0 bases, in that order; junction bases with no gene match: 3. Germline-derived CDR1 and CDR2 are MDHEN and SYDVKM. The CDR3 extends over 14 amino acids. The CDR3 sequence is CASSWTGSTDTQYF. CDR3 DNA: TGTGCCAGCAGCTGGACAGGAAGCACAGATACGCAGTATTTT.

This clonotype was observed a few times. The chain is built from TRBV4-1 and TRBJ1-2; D gene unclear. Trimming cost V 1 base and J 0 bases, with 9 bases left between them. The CDR3 contains 15 residues. Per germline, CDR1 MGHRA and CDR2 YSYEKL. The CDR3 loop is CASSQVSPSNYGYTF. The CDR3 DNA follows: TGCGCCAGCAGCCAAGTATCGCCCTCTAACTATGGCTACACCTTC.

There are a few counts of this clonotype. The chain has TRBV10-3 and TRBJ2-1, with 10 bases lining up with TRBD1. Per the germline V gene, CDR1 is ENHRY and CDR2 is SYGVKD. The CDR3 totals 16 residues. J gave up 3 bases and V 3 bases, and 5 bases lay outside the gene matches. The CDR3 region has the DNA TGTGCCATCAGTGACCGGACAGGGGGTAACTACAATGAGCAGTTCTTC. Translated, it gives CAISDRTGGNYNEQFF.

The V and J genes are TRBV2 and TRBJ1-2; the D gene is possibly TRBD1 (6 bases). The CDR3 runs 16 residues. Germline assignment: CDR1 SNHLY and CDR2 FYNNEI. Trimming removed 7 bases at V and 4 bases at J, with 22 bases between. The CDR3 bases are TGTGCCAGCAAGGGGACGAGGACTCCAGGGGCCTATGGCTACACCTTC. Encoded protein: CASKGTRTPGAYGYTF.

This clonotype showed up many times. V and J are TRBV10-3 and TRBJ1-3, with a possible D match to TRBD1 (5 bases). CDR1 and CDR2 (germline): ENHRY, SYGVKD. The CDR3 length is 14 residues. V was cut by 0 bases and J by 4 bases, with 7 bases left in between. CDR3 region: CAISESRAGNTIYF. DNA of the CDR3: TGTGCCATCAGTGAGTCCAGGGCCGGAAACACCATATATTTT.